This T cell receptor (beta chain) was found in a study of OX40 agonist ivuxolimab in advanced cancers. Study results and limitations: At 0.1 to 3.0 mg/kg and by week 6, CD4+ and CD8+ T cells in the blood had expanded clonally.

Clones were sequenced by immunoSEQ multiplex PCR, and TCRdb holds only the in-frame ones, with some missing. This sample has about 69,000 clones, with 85% found just once. Systemic immunosuppression or autoimmune disease history was grounds to exclude patients. The trim removed 5 bases at V and 6 bases at J, leaving 9 bases unmatched. Per germline, CDR1 MGHRA and CDR2 YSYEKL. The CDR3 sequence is 15 residues long. Points on this clone: The antigen is undetermined.

The material sequenced was CD4+ or CD8+ T cells sorted from blood, taken in a trial of the OX40 agonist ivuxolimab. The receptor was isolated from an adult with an advanced solid tumor such as melanoma, head and neck, liver or kidney cancer. V gene TRBV4-1 combines with J gene TRBJ2-7; 11 bases align to TRBD1. The CDR3 region is CASSAAGTGGLEQYF. DNA of the CDR3: TGCGCCAGCAGCGCCGCCGGGACAGGGGGGCTCGAGCAGTACTTC.